The next 6 T cell receptor beta chains were all read from a single sample in a study of blood T cell repertoires in COVID-19. The table came from immunoSEQ multiplex PCR; TCRdb's copy has only in-frame clones and leaves some out. The sample lists tens of thousands of clones, about 87% occurring once. Sequencing input: peripheral blood. The receptors were sampled from a woman in her 70s with acute or convalescent COVID-19.

This clone was seen a handful of times. The rearrangement uses TRBV12-3 or TRBV12-4 and TRBJ2-1; no definite D call. Trimming removed 6 bases at V and 7 bases at J, with 10 bases between. There are 12 residues in the CDR3. CDR3 sequence reads: CASSPGQNEQFF. CDR3 nucleotides: TGTGCCAGCAGCCCTGGGCAAAATGAGCAGTTCTTC.

The sample holds one count of this clone. This chain connects TRBV6-5 to TRBJ2-7; D possibly corresponds to TRBD1 (6 bases). The CDR3 contains 12 residues. Deletions cut 6 bases from V and 4 bases from J, with 10 bases between. The germline gives CDR1 MNHEY, CDR2 SVGAGI. CDR3 bases: TGTGCCAGCAGCCACAGGGTGTACGAGCAGTACGTC. Translating it yields CASSHRVYEQYV.

The chain uses TRBV5-5 and TRBJ2-3; D gene uncertain. Germline lookup yields CDR1 SGHKS and CDR2 YYEKEE (reference sequence). The ends were cut back, 0 bases at V and 0 bases at J, with 8 bases in the middle. The CDR3 contains 15 residues. This CDR3 is CASSLDSPSTDTQYF. The CDR3 DNA is TGTGCCAGCAGCTTGGACAGTCCTAGCACAGATACGCAGTATTTT.

This chain connects TRBV11-2 to TRBJ2-1; weak D call: TRBD2 (5 bases). Trimming stripped 1 base from V and 10 bases from J, with 11 bases between. The CDR3 is 13 amino acids. The germline V gene has CDR1 SGHAT and CDR2 FQNNGV. CDR3 sequence: CASSLAGVWEQFF. The CDR3 DNA reads TGTGCCAGCAGCTTAGCCGGGGTATGGGAGCAGTTCTTC.

The chain joins TRBV5-1 to TRBJ2-5, with 11 nucleotides matching TRBD2. Trimming cost V 5 bases and J 0 bases; bases outside gene matches: 3. The germline V gene has CDR1 SGHRS and CDR2 YFSETQ. The CDR3 covers 15 residues. In DNA form, the CDR3 reads TGCGCCAGCAGGGGACTAGCGGTATACCAAGAGACCCAGTACTTC. Protein: CASRGLAVYQETQYF.

The J gene is TRBJ2-3, the V gene TRBV7-8; D gene uncertain. The CDR3 spans 15 residues. The V gene's germline CDR1 is SGHVS and CDR2 FQNEAQ. Deletions cut 5 bases from V and 2 bases from J, with 14 bases between. The CDR3 sequence: CASSLERSVTDTQYF. As DNA, the CDR3 is TGTGCCAGCAGCCTGGAGAGGTCCGTCACAGATACGCAGTATTTT. Variable domain in full (rest from reference TRBV7-8 and TRBJ2-3): GAGVSQSPRYKVAKRGQDVALRCDPISGHVSLFWYQQALGQGPEFLTYFQNEAQLDKSGLPSDRFFAERPEGSVSTLKIQRTQQEDSAVYLCASSLERSVTDTQYFGPGTRLTVL.